The entry below gives a single T cell receptor beta chain sequence along with its context. Its target is unknown. Conventional CD4+ T cells were sorted from blood as CD25-low CD127-high cells. The sample is drawn from a study of regulatory and conventional T cells in RAG deficiency. Findings of the study overall: Patient subsets had shorter CDR3s; Omenn Treg-Tconv overlap exceeded 85%.

The CDR3 length is 18 residues. The V end was cut by 1 base, the J end by 0 bases, with 18 bases between. The V gene's germline CDR1 is SGHRS and CDR2 YFSETQ. Here immunoSEQ multiplex PCR was the method, and the copy in TCRdb shows in-frame clones only, minus some. The sample includes about 29,000 clones, about 95% of them seen just once. The same data also contributed to another study, on regulatory T cells. From that study: The primer mix had 52 TRBV and 13 TRBJ primers. In patients, unique TRB V-J pairs were restricted and V/J usage skewed, especially in Tregs.

The source is a human donor in good health. Sequencing was performed on CD25- CD4+ T cells sorted from blood. V is TRBV5-1 and J is TRBJ2-3, with D tentatively TRBD1 (6 bases). The CDR3 DNA reads as TGCGCCAGCAGCTTGAGATCCGGACAGAGATCTAGCACAGATACGCAGTATTTT. Protein sequence: CASSLRSGQRSSTDTQYF.